The entry below gives a single T cell receptor (beta chain) sequence along with its context. Antigen specificity is unknown. This record belongs to a study of T cell repertoires in cytomegalovirus infection. Study overall: Well-studied HLA-B-restricted CMV epitopes were used in the study alongside recently identified HLA-C-restricted ones. Public TCR beta signature analysis indicated the presence of both CMV infection and matching HLA type.

There are 15 residues in the CDR3. V shed 1 base and J shed 3 bases, with 9 bases lying between them. Germline CDR1 MNHEY, CDR2 SVGEGT. TCRdb reprocessed the reads with MiXCR, giving one entry per CDR3 protein. The table has about 570,000 distinct CDR3 sequences, over 35% seen once. Study conclusions and caveats: Clonotype analysis showed dominance of the ex vivo response by HLA-C-restricted CMV-specific TCR beta clonotypes. Individuals carrying CMV plus the relevant HLA were identified by cumulative frequency of public TCR beta families.

The material was cultured PBMCs, obtained from culture after CMV antigen stimulation. The origin of this receptor is a human donor in good health (CMV status not recorded). Some clones in this sample may be carry-over from other donors' samples. V usage is TRBV6-2 or TRBV6-3 and J usage is TRBJ2-2; either TRBD1 or TRBD2 may supply D (5 bases each). The CDR3: CASSYFPGHTGELFF. The CDR3 nucleotides are TGTGCCAGCAGTTACTTCCCGGGGCACACCGGGGAGCTGTTTTTT.